One and the same sample provided the 11 T cell receptor beta chains below, sequenced in a study of PD-1 blockade in mismatch repair-deficient tumors. This table comes from immunoSEQ multiplex PCR, and its TCRdb copy is limited to in-frame clones, with some not included. The sample yields some 120,000 clones, approximately 80% seen once. The specimen comprised peripheral blood, sampled around 60 weeks after starting pembrolizumab. Receptor source: an adult with mismatch repair-deficient cancer.

The chain couples TRBV6-1 to TRBJ1-3; 7 positions match TRBD1. Germline CDR1 MNHNS, CDR2 SASEGT. CDR3 length: 14 amino acids. V trimming: 3 bases; J trimming: 2 bases; junction bases outside the gene matches: 1. The CDR3 is CASSETGPGNTIYF. In nucleotides, the CDR3 is TGTGCCAGCAGTGAGACAGGGCCTGGAAACACCATATATTTT.

This chain connects TRBV15 to TRBJ2-1, with 12 bases fitting TRBD2. The ends lost 2 bases at V and 9 bases at J; junction bases unmatched: 5. Per the germline V gene, CDR1 is LNHNV and CDR2 is YYDKDF (reference sequence). The CDR3 loop spans 15 amino acids. The CDR3 protein is CATSRPSGRAGEQFF. The CDR3 nucleotides are TGTGCCACCAGCAGACCTAGCGGGAGGGCCGGTGAGCAGTTCTTC.

There are a few counts of this clone. The chain employs TRBV28 and TRBJ1-2; TRBD1 matches at 9 bases. Unmatched junction bases numbered 7, after V lost 5 bases and J lost 6 bases. Germline-derived CDR1 and CDR2 are MDHEN and SYDVKM. The CDR3 is 14 amino acids. CDR3 nucleotide sequence: TGTGCCAGCAGTCGGGACAGGGAAATCAATGGCTACACCTTC. Protein: CASSRDREINGYTF.

The chain combines TRBV11-2 with TRBJ2-1; 10 bases are shared with TRBD2. J lost 5 bases, V lost 5 bases, and 9 bases had no gene match. Germline V gene sequence: CDR1 SGHAT, CDR2 FQNNGV. The length of the CDR3 is 16 residues. The CDR3 DNA sequence: TGTGCCAGCAGCCCCGCCAGGCTAGCGGGAGACAATGAGCAGTTCTTC. Translating gives CASSPARLAGDNEQFF.

This clone was seen more than once but under ten times. The chain has TRBV5-6 and TRBJ2-3; D is perhaps TRBD1 or TRBD2 (5 bases each). This CDR3 is 16 amino acids long. V was trimmed by 4 bases and J by 2 bases, leaving 17 bases between them. The germline gives CDR1 SGHDT, CDR2 YYEEEE. CDR3 nucleotide sequence: TGTGCCAGCAGCCCCCAGATGAGGGGAACCACAGATACGCAGTATTTT. Amino acids: CASSPQMRGTTDTQYF.

As for this clone: The same CDR3 is also encoded by other DNA sequences in this sample. The chain has TRBV19 and TRBJ2-3; 8 bases fit TRBD1. CDR3 length: 13 amino acids. CDR1 is LNHDA, CDR2 SQIVND, per germline (reference sequence). The junction had 7 bases not matched to a gene; V was cut back by 11 bases and J by 3 bases. CDR3 loop: CASHGQGTDTQYF. CDR3 DNA sequence: TGTGCCTCTCACGGACAGGGAACAGATACGCAGTATTTT.

The chain's CDR3 is CAINLGGRAGNNEQFF. The CDR3 coding sequence is TGCGCCATTAACTTAGGGGGCAGGGCGGGAAACAATGAGCAGTTCTTC. The genes are TRBV10-2 and TRBJ2-1; D perhaps matches TRBD1 (7 bases). Trimming removed 10 bases from V and 5 bases from J, with 24 bases in between. Germline V CDR1 and CDR2: WSHSY, SAAADI. The CDR3 consists of 16 residues.

The V gene is TRBV9, the J gene TRBJ2-7, with a tentative D call TRBD2 (6 bases). Trimming took 3 bases from V and 2 from J, leaving 21 bases between them. Germline V gene data show CDR1 as SGDLS and CDR2 as YYNGEE. This CDR3 comprises 17 residues. This CDR3 is CASSEGPRLELTYEQYF. CDR3 coding DNA: TGTGCCAGCAGCGAAGGGCCCAGACTAGAGTTAACCTACGAGCAGTACTTC.

The chain combines TRBV19 with TRBJ2-2; D unresolved. The V and J ends lost 1 base and 0 bases respectively, with 12 bases between them. This CDR3 has 17 amino acids. Germline V gene data show CDR1 as LNHDA and CDR2 as SQIVND (reference sequence). The CDR3 reads CASSIGDTAANTGELFF. CDR3 DNA sequence: TGTGCCAGTAGTATAGGCGATACGGCGGCGAACACCGGGGAGCTGTTTTTT.

J is TRBJ2-3 and V is TRBV4-1, with 10 bases matching TRBD1. The CDR3 runs 16 residues. Germline lookup yields CDR1 MGHRA and CDR2 YSYEKL. V dropped 4 bases and J dropped 5; count of bases not matched to a gene: 9. The CDR3 DNA reads TGCGCCAGCAGCCCAGGGGGACAGGGGAAAGAAGATACGCAGTATTTT. This encodes CASSPGGQGKEDTQYF.

V is TRBV5-1 and J is TRBJ2-6, with D possibly matching TRBD1 (5 bases). The CDR3 has 18 residues. CDR1 and CDR2 (germline): SGHRS, YFSETQ. Trimming stripped 0 bases from V and 2 bases from J, with 15 bases between. The CDR3 DNA is TGCGCCAGCAGCTTGGAATCTGCAGGGTTTGCTGGGGCCAACGTCCTGACTTTC. Translation: CASSLESAGFAGANVLTF.